This T cell receptor (beta chain) was recovered during a study of T cell repertoires in cytomegalovirus infection. At the level of the study: Recently identified HLA-C-restricted CMV epitopes were used, and well-studied HLA-B-restricted CMV epitopes were used as well. Shared public TCR beta signatures pointed to both CMV infection and a matching HLA type.

Via MiXCR, TCRdb re-called the reads, giving one row per CDR3 protein. Seen here are a few hundred thousand distinct CDR3 sequences, under 45% observed once, and the top ten hold over 45%. This clonotype was seen a few times. Its antigen is as yet unknown. Study-wide findings and caveats: Identification of carriers of CMV plus the relevant HLA was achieved through cumulative public TCR beta family frequency.

The V and J ends lost 7 bases and 5 bases respectively, with 15 bases between them. The CDR3 spans 13 residues. CDR1 and CDR2 from the germline V gene are SGHTA and FQGNSA. The chain employs TRBV7-2 and TRBJ2-7, with a tentative D call TRBD1 (6 bases). The sequence came from a human donor in good health (CMV status not recorded). Some clones in this sample may be carry-over from other donors' samples. Here the sequenced sample was cultured PBMCs, taken from culture after CMV antigen stimulation. The CDR3 here is CASTFWGRNEQYF. CDR3 coding DNA: TGTGCCAGCACGTTCTGGGGGCGTAACGAGCAGTACTTC.